Listed here is a single T cell receptor (beta chain). Its target is unknown. The source of the sample is a study of T cells after yellow fever vaccination. Per the germline V gene, CDR1 is MGHRA and CDR2 is YSYEKL. The V segment lost 1 base and the J segment 15 bases; nucleotides outside the gene matches: 9. This CDR3 has 13 amino acids. Regarding the study as a whole: Overall, a small share of clonotypes was seen in both CD4 and CD8 compartments. From the bulk population, abundant clonotypes could contaminate and appear within FACS-sorted repertoires. Post-booster repertoires contained most primary-vaccination clones again (roughly 97% CD4, roughly 90% CD8).

A 5'RACE template-switching step, the method used to make TCR cDNA, added a universal primer site and UMIs. Using its own MiXCR run on the 5' RACE reads, TCRdb lists one record per CDR3 protein. The sample records hundreds of thousands of distinct CDR3 sequences, around a tenth being singletons. The sequencing here drew on PBMCs, taken on the day of the first yellow fever vaccination. This clonotype was obtained from a man aged 18 to 29 who received the YFV17D yellow fever vaccine. V usage is TRBV4-1 and J usage is TRBJ2-1; TRBD1 agrees at 7 bases. The CDR3 nucleotides read TGCGCCAGCAGCCAAGCGGGGAAACAGGGGCCGTTCTTC. Translated, it gives CASSQAGKQGPFF.